One TCR beta chain is described in this entry. Two negative PCRs, clearance, or symptom resolution characterized the recovered Cohort 3 donors. The data were obtained in a study of blood T cell repertoires in COVID-19. Study information: The United States, Italy and Spain provided the acute and convalescent COVID-19 samples.

Profiling relied on immunoSEQ multiplex PCR, and the TCRdb table lists in-frame clones only, not all of them. Among about 120,000 clones, 84% were seen once, and the ten largest hold roughly 3.9%. Germline lookup yields CDR1 KGHSH and CDR2 LQKENI. This CDR3 has 18 residues. V lost 4 bases, J lost 3 bases, and 14 bases stayed unmatched. This TCR derives from a woman between 25 and 40 years old who had recovered from COVID-19. The rearrangement uses TRBV18 and TRBJ2-3, with TRBD2 matching 9 bases. The material sequenced was PBMCs or T cells enriched from blood (not recorded which). The CDR3 region is CASSLRVVAGVYTDTQYF. In DNA form, the CDR3 reads TGTGCCAGCTCACTTCGCGTGGTAGCGGGAGTGTATACAGATACGCAGTATTTT.